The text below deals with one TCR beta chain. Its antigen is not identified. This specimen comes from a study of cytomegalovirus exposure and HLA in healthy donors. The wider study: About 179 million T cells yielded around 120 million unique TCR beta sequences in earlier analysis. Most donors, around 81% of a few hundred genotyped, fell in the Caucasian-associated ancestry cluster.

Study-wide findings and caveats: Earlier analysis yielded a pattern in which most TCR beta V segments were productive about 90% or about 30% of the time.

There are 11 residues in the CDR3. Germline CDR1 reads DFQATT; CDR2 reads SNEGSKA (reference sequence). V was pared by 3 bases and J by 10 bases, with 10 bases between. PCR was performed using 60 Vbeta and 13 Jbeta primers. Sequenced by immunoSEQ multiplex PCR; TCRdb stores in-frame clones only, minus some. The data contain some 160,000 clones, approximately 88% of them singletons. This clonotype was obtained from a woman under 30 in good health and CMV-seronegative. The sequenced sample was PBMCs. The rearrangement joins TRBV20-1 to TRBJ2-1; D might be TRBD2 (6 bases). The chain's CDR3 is CSASRSGEQFF. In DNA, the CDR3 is TGCAGTGCTAGTCGTAGCGGCGAGCAGTTCTTC.